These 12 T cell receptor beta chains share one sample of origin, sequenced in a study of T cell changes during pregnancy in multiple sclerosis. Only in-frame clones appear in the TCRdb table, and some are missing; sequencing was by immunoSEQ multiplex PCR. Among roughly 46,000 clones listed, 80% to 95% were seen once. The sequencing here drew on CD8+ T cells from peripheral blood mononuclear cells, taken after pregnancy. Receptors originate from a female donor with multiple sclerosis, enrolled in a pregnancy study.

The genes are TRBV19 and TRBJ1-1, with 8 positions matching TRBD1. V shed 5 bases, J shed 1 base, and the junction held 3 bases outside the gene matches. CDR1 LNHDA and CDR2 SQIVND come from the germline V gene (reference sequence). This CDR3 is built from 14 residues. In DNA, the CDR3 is TGTGCCAGTAGTTTACAGGGGGGGAACACTGAAGCTTTCTTT. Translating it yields CASSLQGGNTEAFF.

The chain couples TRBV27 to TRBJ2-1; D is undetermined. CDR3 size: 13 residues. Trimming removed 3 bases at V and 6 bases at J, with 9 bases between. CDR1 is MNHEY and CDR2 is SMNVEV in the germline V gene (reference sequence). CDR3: CASSFRFRNEQFF. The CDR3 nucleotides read TGTGCCAGCAGTTTCCGGTTTCGCAATGAGCAGTTCTTC.

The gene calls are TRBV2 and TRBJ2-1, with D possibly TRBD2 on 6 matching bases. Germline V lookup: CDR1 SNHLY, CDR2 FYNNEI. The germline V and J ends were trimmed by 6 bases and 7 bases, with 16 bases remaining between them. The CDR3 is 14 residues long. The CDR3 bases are TGTGCCAGCAGGAGGGAGGACCCTTGGAATGAGCAGTTCTTC. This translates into CASRREDPWNEQFF.

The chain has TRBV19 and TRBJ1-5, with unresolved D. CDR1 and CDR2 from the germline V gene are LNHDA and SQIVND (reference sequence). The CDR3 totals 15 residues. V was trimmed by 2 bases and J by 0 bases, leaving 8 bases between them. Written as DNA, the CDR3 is TGTGCCAGTAGTATAACACACTATAGCAATCAGCCCCAGCATTTT. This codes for CASSITHYSNQPQHF.

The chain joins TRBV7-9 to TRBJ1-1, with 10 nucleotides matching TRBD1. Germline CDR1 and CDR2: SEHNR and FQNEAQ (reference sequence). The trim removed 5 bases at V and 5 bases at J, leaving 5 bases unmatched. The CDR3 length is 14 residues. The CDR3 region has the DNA TGTGCCAGCAGCCTGGGACAGGGGTGGACTGAAGCTTTCTTT. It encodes CASSLGQGWTEAFF.

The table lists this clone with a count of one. This CDR3 reads CASSQETGYDTEAFF. In DNA form, the CDR3 reads TGCGCCAGCAGCCAAGAGACCGGGTACGACACTGAAGCTTTCTTT. The chain has TRBV4-1 and TRBJ1-1; D remains unclear. Germline lookup yields CDR1 MGHRA and CDR2 YSYEKL. V was pared by 0 bases and J by 3 bases, with 11 bases between. This CDR3 region has 15 residues.

Written as DNA, the CDR3 is TGTGCTAGTGGATATGGACTAAACCAAGAGACCCAGTACTTC. This sequence encodes CASGYGLNQETQYF. V usage is TRBV12-5 and J usage is TRBJ2-5, with a possible D match to TRBD2 (6 bases). V was pared by 6 bases and J by 0 bases, with 11 bases between. Germline V gene data show CDR1 as LGHNT and CDR2 as FRNRAP. The CDR3 sequence is 14 residues long.

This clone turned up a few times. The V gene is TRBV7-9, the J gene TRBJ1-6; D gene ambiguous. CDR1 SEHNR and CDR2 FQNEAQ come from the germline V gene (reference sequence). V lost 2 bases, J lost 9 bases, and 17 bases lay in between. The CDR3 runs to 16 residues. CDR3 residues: CASSLPDSTSGSPLHF. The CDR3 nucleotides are TGTGCCAGCAGCTTACCAGATTCCACCAGCGGTTCACCCCTCCACTTT.

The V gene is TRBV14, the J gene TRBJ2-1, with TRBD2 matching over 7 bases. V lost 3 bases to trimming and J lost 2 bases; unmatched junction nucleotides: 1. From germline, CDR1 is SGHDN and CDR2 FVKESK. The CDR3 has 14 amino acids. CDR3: CASSQGTTYNEQFF. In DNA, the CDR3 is TGTGCCAGCAGCCAGGGGACTACCTACAATGAGCAGTTCTTC.

The CDR3 reads CASSPGTGGQPQHF. CDR3 bases: TGTGCCAGCAGCCCTGGGACAGGGGGTCAGCCCCAGCATTTT. V is TRBV13 and J is TRBJ1-5; TRBD1 matches at 11 bases. Germline loops: CDR1 PRHDT, CDR2 FYEKMQ (reference sequence). CDR3 length: 14 amino acids. V dropped 5 bases and J dropped 6; count of bases not matched to a gene: 3.

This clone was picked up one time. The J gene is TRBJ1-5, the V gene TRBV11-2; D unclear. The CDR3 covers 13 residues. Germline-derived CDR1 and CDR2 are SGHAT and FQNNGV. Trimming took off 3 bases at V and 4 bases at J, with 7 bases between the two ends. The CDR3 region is CASSFWENQPQHF. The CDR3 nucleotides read TGTGCCAGCAGCTTCTGGGAGAATCAGCCCCAGCATTTT.

CDR3 region: CASSTGGSYEQYF. CDR3 nucleotides: TGTGCCAGCAGCACCGGGGGGAGCTACGAGCAGTACTTC. The V gene is TRBV6-5, the J gene TRBJ2-7, with TRBD2 matching over 7 bases. Germline values: CDR1 MNHEY, CDR2 SVGAGI. V was clipped by 6 bases and J by 3 bases; unmatched bases: 5. The CDR3 contains 13 residues.